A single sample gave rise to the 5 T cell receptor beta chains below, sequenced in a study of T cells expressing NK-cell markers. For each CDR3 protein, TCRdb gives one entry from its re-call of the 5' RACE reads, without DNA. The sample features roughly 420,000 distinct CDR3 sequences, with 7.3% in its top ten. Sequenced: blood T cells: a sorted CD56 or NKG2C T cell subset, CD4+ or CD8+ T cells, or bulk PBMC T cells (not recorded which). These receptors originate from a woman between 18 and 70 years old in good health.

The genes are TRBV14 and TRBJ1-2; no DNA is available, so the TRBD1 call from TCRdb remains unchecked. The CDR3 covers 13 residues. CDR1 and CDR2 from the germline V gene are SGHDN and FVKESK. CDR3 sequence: CASSQDGTIGYTF.

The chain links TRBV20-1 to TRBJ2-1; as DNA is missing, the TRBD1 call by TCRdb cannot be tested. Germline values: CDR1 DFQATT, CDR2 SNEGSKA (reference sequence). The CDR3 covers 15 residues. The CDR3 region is CSARADRARMNEQFF.

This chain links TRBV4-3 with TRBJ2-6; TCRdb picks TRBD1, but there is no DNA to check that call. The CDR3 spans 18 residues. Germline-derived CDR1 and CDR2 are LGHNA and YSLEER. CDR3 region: CASSQDGGVGSGANVLTF.

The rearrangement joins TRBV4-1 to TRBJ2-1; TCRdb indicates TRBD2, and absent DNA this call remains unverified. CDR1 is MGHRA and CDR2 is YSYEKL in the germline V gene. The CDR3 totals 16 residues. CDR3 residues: CASSHPEGLSYNEQFF.

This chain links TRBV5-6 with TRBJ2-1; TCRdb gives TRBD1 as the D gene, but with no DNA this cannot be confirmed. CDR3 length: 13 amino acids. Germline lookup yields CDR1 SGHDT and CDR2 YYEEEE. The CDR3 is CASSFGTPNEQFF.